These 32 T cell receptor beta chains were sequenced from one sample in a study of Graves' ophthalmopathy and Graves' hyperthyroidism. RNA transcripts were the source from which TCR beta CDR3 regions were amplified. An initial RT-PCR round employing HTBI primers preceded a second-round multiplex PCR. MiXCR was run by TCRdb on the multiplex PCR reads, yielding one entry per CDR3 protein. This table has 150,000 to 200,000 distinct CDR3 sequences, 39% appearing once. The material sequenced was peripheral blood. These TCRs come from a man aged 25 to 40 with Graves' ophthalmopathy.

This sequence joins TRBV6-5 and TRBJ1-1; weak D call: TRBD1 (5 bases). CDR1 is MNHEY and CDR2 is SVGAGI in the germline V gene. V gave up 2 bases and J gave up 4 bases, with 11 bases separating them. CDR3 length equals 14 residues. CDR3 region: CASSYRGSGTEAFF. DNA of the CDR3: TGTGCCAGCAGTTACAGGGGTAGCGGCACTGAAGCTTTCTTT.

This clonotype was found many times. The V gene is TRBV28, the J gene TRBJ2-7, with D maybe TRBD2 (6 bases). The V gene lost 4 bases and the J gene lost 3 bases, with 31 bases spanning the gap. Germline CDR1 MDHEN, CDR2 SYDVKM. The CDR3 spans 20 residues. CDR3 residues: CASSSPERETFLLNFYEQYF. The CDR3 DNA follows: TGTGCCAGCAGTTCCCCCGAACGGGAGACCTTCCTCCTAAATTTCTACGAGCAGTACTTC. Together with reference TRBV28 and TRBJ2-7, the CDR3 gives the full variable domain: DVKVTQSSRYLVKRTGEKVFLECVQDMDHENMFWYRQDPGLGLRLIYFSYDVKMKEKGDIPEGYSVSREKKERFSLILESASTNQTSMYLCASSSPERETFLLNFYEQYFGPGTRLTVT.

This chain connects TRBV11-2 to TRBJ1-2; 10 nucleotides align to TRBD1. Trimming cost V 4 bases and J 0 bases; bases outside gene matches: 5. From germline, CDR1 is SGHAT and CDR2 FQNNGV. The CDR3 covers 16 residues. In nucleotides, the CDR3 is TGTGCCAGCAGCTGGGGGACAGGGGTTACTAACTATGGCTACACCTTC. Amino acid sequence: CASSWGTGVTNYGYTF.

This clonotype was counted many times. The rearrangement links TRBV5-1 to TRBJ2-7; D remains ambiguous. CDR3 length equals 14 residues. Trimming removed 4 bases at V and 2 bases at J, with 13 bases between. Germline V gives CDR1 SGHRS, CDR2 YFSETQ. CDR3 residues: CASSQENMPYEQYF. The CDR3 region has the DNA TGCGCCAGCAGCCAAGAGAACATGCCCTACGAGCAGTACTTC.

There are many counts of this clonotype. The V call is TRBV6-6, the J call TRBJ2-7; D is possibly TRBD1 or TRBD2 (5 bases each). V was shortened by 4 bases and J by 2 bases, with 12 bases between the two germline ends. CDR1 MNHNY and CDR2 SVGAGI come from the germline V gene (reference sequence). The CDR3 length is 14 residues. The CDR3 spells CASSSRDRTYEQYF. CDR3 DNA: TGTGCCAGCAGTTCCCGGGACCGTACCTACGAGCAGTACTTC.

This clonotype was picked up many times. V gene TRBV7-2 combines with J gene TRBJ2-7; perhaps D is TRBD1 or TRBD2 (5 bases each). This CDR3 is built from 15 residues. From germline, CDR1 is SGHTA and CDR2 FQGNSA. Trimming removed 0 bases from V and 1 base from J, with 10 bases in between. CDR3 in DNA: TGTGCCAGCAGCTTAGCGGGGGTCAGGTCCTACGAGCAGTACTTC. Protein sequence: CASSLAGVRSYEQYF.

This chain joins TRBV6-5 and TRBJ1-3; 9 bases are a match to TRBD1. The V segment lost 2 bases and the J segment 2 bases; nucleotides outside the gene matches: 7. CDR3 length equals 17 residues. Germline CDR1 and CDR2: MNHEY and SVGAGI. CDR3 DNA sequence: TGTGCCAGCAGTTACGGTAGTGGGACAGGGACTGGAAACACCATATATTTT. Its protein product is CASSYGSGTGTGNTIYF.

This clonotype was seen a few times. The rearrangement uses TRBV12-3 or TRBV12-4 and TRBJ2-5; D remains ambiguous. V shed 3 bases and J shed 2 bases, with 10 bases lying between them. The CDR3 has 14 residues. Written as DNA, the CDR3 is TGTGCCAGCAGTTTGCGGCGGCAGCAAGAGACCCAGTACTTC. Its translation: CASSLRRQQETQYF.

This clonotype was recorded many times. CDR3 in amino acids: CASSPWGQINYGYTF. CDR3 nucleotide sequence: TGTGCCAGCAGCCCCTGGGGACAGATTAACTATGGCTACACCTTC. The rearrangement joins TRBV6-1 to TRBJ1-2; 7 bases match TRBD1. Germline values: CDR1 MNHNS, CDR2 SASEGT. The J segment lost 1 base and the V segment lost 6 bases, leaving 8 bases of the junction unmatched. The CDR3 totals 15 residues.

This clonotype was seen at least ten times. J is TRBJ1-5 and V is TRBV6-2 or TRBV6-3, with D maybe TRBD1 (5 bases). The CDR3 totals 13 residues. V shed 2 bases and J shed 9 bases, with 11 bases lying between them. The V gene's germline CDR1 is MNHEY and CDR2 SVGEGT. CDR3 sequence (DNA): TGTGCCAGCAGTTACGGGACGATTGGGCCCCAGCATTTT. Encoded protein: CASSYGTIGPQHF.

The chain carries TRBV7-8 and TRBJ1-2; D gene ambiguous. There are 15 residues in the CDR3. CDR1 SGHVS and CDR2 FQNEAQ come from the germline V gene. Between the trimmed V and J ends, which lost 1 base and 2 bases, there was a span of 11 bases. The CDR3 DNA follows: TGTGCCAGCAGCTTAGGTTTAGCCGGCAACTATGGCTACACCTTC. It is translated as CASSLGLAGNYGYTF.

This clonotype was recorded at least ten times. The chain has TRBV27 and TRBJ2-7; TRBD2 agrees at 9 bases. The CDR3 sequence is 14 residues long. Per the germline V gene, CDR1 is MNHEY and CDR2 is SMNVEV (reference sequence). J gave up 1 base and V 3 bases, and 1 base lay outside the gene matches. CDR3 amino acids: CASSFAGGSYEQYF. The CDR3 coding sequence is TGTGCCAGCAGTTTTGCGGGAGGGTCCTACGAGCAGTACTTC.

This sequence joins TRBV11-2 and TRBJ1-2; unclear D gene. The CDR3 has 12 residues. CDR1 is SGHAT and CDR2 is FQNNGV in the germline V gene. Deletions cut 0 bases from V and 8 bases from J, with 7 bases between. The CDR3 bases are TGTGCCAGCAGCTTAGAAGGGATCGGCTACACCTTC. Encoded protein: CASSLEGIGYTF. The entire variable domain, with the rest obtained from reference TRBV11-2 and TRBJ1-2, is as follows: EAGVAQSPRYKIIEKRQSVAFWCNPISGHATLYWYQQILGQGPKLLIQFQNNGVVDDSQLPKDRFSAERLKGVDSTLKIQPAKLEDSAVYLCASSLEGIGYTFGSGTRLTVV.

This chain uses TRBV12-3 or TRBV12-4 with TRBJ2-7, with D hard to call. The V gene lost 6 bases and the J gene lost 3 bases, with 12 bases spanning the gap. This CDR3 spans 13 amino acids. This CDR3 reads CASSPSGFYEQYF. The CDR3 nucleotides read TGTGCCAGCAGCCCCAGTGGATTCTACGAGCAGTACTTC.

This clonotype showed up many times. The chain employs TRBV11-1 and TRBJ2-7; tentative D call: TRBD1 (5 bases). V was shortened by 1 base and J by 4 bases, with 14 bases between the two germline ends. Per germline, CDR1 SGHAT and CDR2 FQDESV (reference sequence). The CDR3 is made up of 15 amino acids. The CDR3 DNA reads as TGTGCCAGCAGCTTAGAAAGGGGCCGAACATACGAGCAGTACTTC. This gives the protein CASSLERGRTYEQYF.

V and J are TRBV6-5 and TRBJ2-7; D is ambiguous. CDR3 length: 16 residues. Germline V gene lookup returns CDR1 MNHEY and CDR2 SVGAGI. The V gene lost 0 bases and the J gene lost 2 bases, with 14 bases spanning the gap. The CDR3 DNA is TGTGCCAGCAGTTACTCGAGCAGGCCCCTCACCTACGAGCAGTACTTC. It codes for CASSYSSRPLTYEQYF.

The chain joins TRBV6-5 to TRBJ1-2; D ambiguous. The CDR3 consists of 12 residues. Trimming took off 7 bases at V and 4 bases at J, with 10 bases between the two ends. CDR1 MNHEY and CDR2 SVGAGI come from the germline V gene. The CDR3 loop is CASKSRTYGYTF. In DNA form, the CDR3 reads TGTGCCAGCAAATCAAGAACCTATGGCTACACCTTC.

The rearrangement uses TRBV9 and TRBJ1-5, with unresolved D. V was pared by 3 bases and J by 2 bases, with 9 bases between. The germline CDR1 and CDR2 sequences are SGDLS and YYNGEE. The CDR3 sequence is 14 residues long. The CDR3: CASSAREGNQPQHF. CDR3 bases: TGTGCCAGCAGCGCCCGGGAAGGCAATCAGCCCCAGCATTTT.

This clonotype was recorded once. The DNA of the CDR3 is TGTGCCAGCAAACTACGGGACAGGGGGCTCACTGAAGCTTTCTTT. It yields the protein CASKLRDRGLTEAFF. This chain uses TRBV28 with TRBJ1-1, with 12 positions matching TRBD1. This CDR3 region has 15 residues. From germline, CDR1 is MDHEN and CDR2 SYDVKM. V gave up 7 bases and J gave up 4 bases; unmatched junction bases: 7.

This clonotype was detected only once. The chain employs TRBV6-5 and TRBJ1-1; perhaps TRBD1 as D (6 bases). Per the germline V gene, CDR1 is MNHEY and CDR2 is SVGAGI. This CDR3 comprises 15 residues. V was cut by 0 bases and J by 4 bases, with 12 bases left in between. In DNA form, the CDR3 reads TGTGCCAGCAGTTACTCGATTAAAGGGGGCACTGAAGCTTTCTTT. Residues: CASSYSIKGGTEAFF.

In this sample, this clonotype turned up many times. The chain recombines TRBV10-3 with TRBJ2-7; 7 positions agree with TRBD1. CDR1 ENHRY and CDR2 SYGVKD come from the germline V gene. V shed 0 bases, J shed 4 bases, and the junction held 3 bases outside the gene matches. The CDR3 totals 14 residues. CDR3 coding DNA: TGTGCCATCAGTGAGTCGACAGGGAAGTACGAGCAGTACTTC. This codes for CAISESTGKYEQYF.

This clonotype was detected many times. This chain connects TRBV12-3 or TRBV12-4 to TRBJ1-1, with 8 bases aligning to TRBD1. The ends lost 8 bases at V and 0 bases at J; junction bases unmatched: 8. The CDR3 spans 15 residues. CDR3 loop: CASSRDRLLNTEAFF. For the CDR3, the DNA is TGTGCCAGCTCCCGGGACAGGCTCCTGAACACTGAAGCTTTCTTT.

The chain recombines TRBV20-1 with TRBJ2-7, with D unresolved. The CDR3 spans 14 residues. In germline, CDR1 is DFQATT, CDR2 SNEGSKA (reference sequence). Trimming left V 1 base short and J 3 bases short, with 13 bases between. The CDR3 is CSARVDGVGYEQYF. The CDR3 DNA follows: TGCAGTGCTAGAGTGGACGGAGTGGGCTACGAGCAGTACTTC.

This clonotype was seen many times. This chain links TRBV6-2 or TRBV6-3 with TRBJ2-7, with 10 bases identical to TRBD2. The CDR3 has 14 amino acids. V was clipped by 5 bases and J by 4 bases; unmatched bases: 5. Germline CDR1 MNHEY, CDR2 SVGEGT. CDR3 protein: CASSAGTSAYEQYF. The CDR3 DNA sequence: TGTGCCAGCAGTGCCGGGACTAGCGCTTACGAGCAGTACTTC.

The table lists this clonotype with many counts. Germline is not matched at one junction end, which may reflect a read error. The rearrangement links TRBV6-2 or TRBV6-3 to TRBJ1-1; tentatively, D is TRBD1 (5 bases). The CDR3 is 13 residues long. The germline V gene has CDR1 MNHEY and CDR2 SVGEGT. CDR3 DNA: TGCGCCAGCAGTGACCGGGACTTTTCTGAAGCTTTCTTT. Protein sequence: CASSDRDFSEAFF.

V and J are TRBV6-2 or TRBV6-3 and TRBJ2-2, with 9 bases identical to TRBD1. From germline, CDR1 is MNHEY and CDR2 SVGEGT. J gave up 6 bases and V 5 bases, and 4 bases lay outside the gene matches. The CDR3 runs 14 residues. The CDR3 nucleotides are TGTGCCAGCAGTCACGGGACAGGGCCCGGGGAGCTGTTTTTT. Translated: CASSHGTGPGELFF.

This clonotype was recorded at least ten times. CDR3 residues: CASSYGTASTGGYTF. CDR3 DNA: TGTGCCAGCAGTTACGGGACAGCCTCGACGGGGGGCTACACCTTC. J is TRBJ1-2 and V is TRBV6-2 or TRBV6-3; 7 bases line up with TRBD1. The germline gives CDR1 MNHEY, CDR2 SVGEGT. The CDR3 has 15 amino acids. The J segment lost 8 bases and the V segment lost 2 bases, leaving 11 bases of the junction unmatched.

This clonotype has only one observation. The V and J genes are TRBV11-1 and TRBJ1-1, with 9 bases that match TRBD1. J lost 0 bases, V lost 6 bases, and 8 bases had no gene match. This CDR3 contains 16 residues. Per germline, CDR1 SGHAT and CDR2 FQDESV (reference sequence). The CDR3, as DNA: TGTGCCAGCAGTCCCCGGGGACAGGGAATGAACACTGAAGCTTTCTTT. It encodes CASSPRGQGMNTEAFF.

The V gene is TRBV6-2 or TRBV6-3, the J gene TRBJ2-5; 11 nucleotides agree with TRBD2. Trimming at V came to 2 bases and at J to 4 bases, leaving 15 bases not matched to a gene. This CDR3 comprises 19 residues. Germline loops: CDR1 MNHEY, CDR2 SVGEGT. CDR3 nucleotide sequence: TGTGCCAGCAGTTACAAGGGACAGGGAACTAGCGGGAGTTTAGAGACCCAGTACTTC. This gives the protein CASSYKGQGTSGSLETQYF.

This clonotype was seen at least ten times. The genes are TRBV27 and TRBJ2-6; weak D call: TRBD1 (5 bases). This CDR3 spans 14 amino acids. CDR1 and CDR2 (germline): MNHEY, SMNVEV (reference sequence). V lost 4 bases to trimming and J lost 4 bases, with 8 bases between them. The CDR3 nucleotides are TGTGCCAGCAGTTCCAGGGAAGGGGCCAACGTCCTGACTTTC. Protein product: CASSSREGANVLTF.

Here the CDR3 DNA reads TGCAGCGTTGAGTGGGGAGGGGGTACTGAAGCTTTCTTT. As protein: CSVEWGGGTEAFF. The V gene is TRBV29-1, the J gene TRBJ1-1; TRBD1 might be the D (6 bases). V dropped 3 bases and J dropped 5 bases, with 13 bases sitting between them. This CDR3 has 13 amino acids. Germline V gene sequence: CDR1 SQVTM, CDR2 ANQGSEA.

This clonotype was counted many times. This sequence joins TRBV7-2 and TRBJ2-7, with D possibly matching TRBD2 (6 bases). V gave up 1 base and J gave up 3 bases, with 10 bases separating them. The germline CDR1 and CDR2 sequences are SGHTA and FQGNSA. The CDR3 is 14 amino acids. The CDR3 DNA sequence: TGTGCCAGCAGCTTAGAGGGGACTTACTACGAGCAGTACTTC. Amino acid sequence: CASSLEGTYYEQYF.